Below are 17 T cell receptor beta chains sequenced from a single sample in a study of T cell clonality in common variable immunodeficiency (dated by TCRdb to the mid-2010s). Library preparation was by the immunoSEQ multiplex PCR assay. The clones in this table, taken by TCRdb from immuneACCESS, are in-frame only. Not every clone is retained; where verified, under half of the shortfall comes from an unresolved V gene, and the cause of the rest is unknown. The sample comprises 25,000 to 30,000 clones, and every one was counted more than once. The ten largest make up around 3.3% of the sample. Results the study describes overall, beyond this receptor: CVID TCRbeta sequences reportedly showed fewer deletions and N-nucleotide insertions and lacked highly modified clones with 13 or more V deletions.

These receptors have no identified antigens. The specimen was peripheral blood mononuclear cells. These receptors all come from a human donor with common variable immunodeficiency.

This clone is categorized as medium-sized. The DNA read from the CDR3 is TGCAGCGTTGAACCCCCCGGGGAGGGGACC. It is translated as CSVEPPGEGT. The entire CDR3 is CSVEPPGEGTQYF. The rearrangement uses TRBV29-1 and TRBJ2-5, with 7 bases fitting TRBD2. The read terminates 3 residues ahead of where the CDR3 ends, so the germline J gene completes it. The germline gives CDR1 SQVTM, CDR2 ANQGSEA. This CDR3 contains 13 residues. Trimming took 2 bases from V and 7 from J; bases not matched to a gene: 7.

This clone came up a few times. The CDR3 bases that were read are TGCAGTGCCAGGAAGGGGCCCTACGAG. It yields the protein CSARKGPYE. The whole CDR3 sequence is CSARKGPYEQYF. The V call is TRBV20-1, the J call TRBJ2-7, with D perhaps matching TRBD1 (5 bases). Read sequence stops 3 residues before the CDR3 end, and the germline J gene provides the missing end. CDR3 length: 12 residues. CDR1 is DFQATT and CDR2 is SNEGSKA in the germline V gene (reference sequence). V was pared by 6 bases and J by 2 bases, with 11 bases between.

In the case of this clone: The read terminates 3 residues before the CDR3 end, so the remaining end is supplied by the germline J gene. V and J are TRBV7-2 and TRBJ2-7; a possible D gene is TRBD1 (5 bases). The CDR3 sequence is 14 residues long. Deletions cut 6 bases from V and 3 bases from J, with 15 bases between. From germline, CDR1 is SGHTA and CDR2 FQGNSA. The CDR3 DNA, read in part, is TGTGCCAGCAGGCCTACCCTACAGGTCTACGAG. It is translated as CASRPTLQVYE. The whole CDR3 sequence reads CASRPTLQVYEQYF.

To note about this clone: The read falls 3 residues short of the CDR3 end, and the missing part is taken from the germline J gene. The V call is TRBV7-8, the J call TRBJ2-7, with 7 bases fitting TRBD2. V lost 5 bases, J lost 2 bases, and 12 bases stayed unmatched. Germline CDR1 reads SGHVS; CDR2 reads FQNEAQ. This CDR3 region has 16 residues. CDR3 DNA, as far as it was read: TGTGCCAGCAGCCCCATGGGGGGGAGGGCTACCTACGAG. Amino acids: CASSPMGGRATYE. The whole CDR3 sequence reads CASSPMGGRATYEQYF. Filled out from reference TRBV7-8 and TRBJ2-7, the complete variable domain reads GAGVSQSPRYKVAKRGQDVALRCDPISGHVSLFWYQQALGQGPEFLTYFQNEAQLDKSGLPSDRFFAERPEGSVSTLKIQRTQQEDSAVYLCASSPMGGRATYEQYFGPGTRLTVT.

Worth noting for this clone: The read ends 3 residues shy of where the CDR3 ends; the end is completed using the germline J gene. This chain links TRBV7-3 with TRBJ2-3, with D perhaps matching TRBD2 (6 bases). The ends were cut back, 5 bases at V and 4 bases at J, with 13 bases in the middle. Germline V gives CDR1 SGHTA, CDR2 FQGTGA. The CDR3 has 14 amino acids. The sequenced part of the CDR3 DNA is TGTGCCAGCAGCCACAGCGGCGGGGCAGATACG. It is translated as CASSHSGGADT. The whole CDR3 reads CASSHSGGADTQYF.

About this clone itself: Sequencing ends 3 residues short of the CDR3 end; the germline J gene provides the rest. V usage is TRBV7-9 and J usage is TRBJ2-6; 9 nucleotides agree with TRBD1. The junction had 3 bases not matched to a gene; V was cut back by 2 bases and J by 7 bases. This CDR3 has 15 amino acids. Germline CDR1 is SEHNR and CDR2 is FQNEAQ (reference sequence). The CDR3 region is CASSLNRGQANVLTF. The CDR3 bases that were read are TGTGCCAGCAGCTTAAACAGGGGGCAAGCCAACGTC. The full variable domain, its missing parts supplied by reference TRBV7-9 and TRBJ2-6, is DTGVSQNPRHKITKRGQNVTFRCDPISEHNRLYWYRQTLGQGPEFLTYFQNEAQLEKSRLLSDRFSAERPKGSFSTLEIQRTEQGDSAMYLCASSLNRGQANVLTFGAGSRLTVL.

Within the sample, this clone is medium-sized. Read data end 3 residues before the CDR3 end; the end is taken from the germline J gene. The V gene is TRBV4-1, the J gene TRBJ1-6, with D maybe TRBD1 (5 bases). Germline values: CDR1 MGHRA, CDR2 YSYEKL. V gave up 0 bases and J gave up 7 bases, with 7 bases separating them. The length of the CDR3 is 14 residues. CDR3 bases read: TGCGCCAGCAGCCAAGAGGGGCGCAATTCACCC. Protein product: CASSQEGRNSP. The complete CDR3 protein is CASSQEGRNSPLHF.

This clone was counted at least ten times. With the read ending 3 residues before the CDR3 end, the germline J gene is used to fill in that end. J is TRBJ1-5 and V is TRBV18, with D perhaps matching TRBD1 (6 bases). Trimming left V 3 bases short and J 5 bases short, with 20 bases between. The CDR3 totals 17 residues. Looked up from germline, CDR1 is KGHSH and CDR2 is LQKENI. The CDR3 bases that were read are TGTGCCAGCTCACCCCCCCCAGAGCAGGGGTGGGATCAGCCC. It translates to CASSPPPEQGWDQP. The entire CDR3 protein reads CASSPPPEQGWDQPQHF.

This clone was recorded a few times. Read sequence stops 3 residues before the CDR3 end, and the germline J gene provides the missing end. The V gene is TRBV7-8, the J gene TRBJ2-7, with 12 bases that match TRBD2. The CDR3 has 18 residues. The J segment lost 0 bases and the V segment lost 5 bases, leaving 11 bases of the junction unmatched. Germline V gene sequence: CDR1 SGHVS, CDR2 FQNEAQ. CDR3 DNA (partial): TGTGCCAGCAGCGCGAAAGGACTAGCGGGGATTAGCTCCTACGAG. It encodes CASSAKGLAGISSYE. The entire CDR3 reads CASSAKGLAGISSYEQYF.

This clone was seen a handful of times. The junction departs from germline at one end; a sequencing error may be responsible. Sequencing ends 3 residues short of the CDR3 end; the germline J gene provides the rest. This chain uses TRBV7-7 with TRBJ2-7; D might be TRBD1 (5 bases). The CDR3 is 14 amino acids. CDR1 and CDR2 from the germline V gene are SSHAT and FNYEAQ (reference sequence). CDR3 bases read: TGTGCTAGCAGCTCATTACAGGATTCCTACGAG. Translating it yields CASSSLQDSYE. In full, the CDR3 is CASSSLQDSYEQYF.

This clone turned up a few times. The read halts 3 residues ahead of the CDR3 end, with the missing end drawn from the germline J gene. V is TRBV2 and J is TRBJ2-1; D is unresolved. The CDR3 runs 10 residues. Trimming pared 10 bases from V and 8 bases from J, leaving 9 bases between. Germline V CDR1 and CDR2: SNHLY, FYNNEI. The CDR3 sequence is CAIIKDEQFF. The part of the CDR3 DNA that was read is TGTGCCATCATAAAGGATGAG.

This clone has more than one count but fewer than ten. CDR3 DNA, as far as it was read: TGTGCCAGCAGCTCCACAGGGACCACTGAA. The encoded protein is CASSSTGTTE. The whole CDR3 region reads CASSSTGTTEAFF. The chain recombines TRBV7-3 with TRBJ1-1, with D possibly being TRBD1 (6 bases). The read ends 3 residues early relative to the CDR3; the germline J gene fills the gap. CDR3 length: 13 amino acids. The V gene lost 4 bases and the J gene lost 4 bases, with 10 bases spanning the gap. CDR1 SGHTA and CDR2 FQGTGA come from the germline V gene. Using reference TRBV7-3 and TRBJ1-1 for the parts outside the CDR3, the full variable domain is GAGVSQTPSNKVTEKGKYVELRCDPISGHTALYWYRQSLGQGPEFLIYFQGTGAADDSGLPNDRFFAVRPEGSVSTLKIQRTERGDSAVYLCASSSTGTTEAFFGQGTRLTVV.

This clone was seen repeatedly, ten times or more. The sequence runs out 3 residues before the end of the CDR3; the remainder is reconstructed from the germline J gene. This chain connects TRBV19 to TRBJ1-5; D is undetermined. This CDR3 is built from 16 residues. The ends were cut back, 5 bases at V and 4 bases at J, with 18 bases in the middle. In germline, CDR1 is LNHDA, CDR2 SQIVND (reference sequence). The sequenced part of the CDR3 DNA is TGTGCCAGTAGTCCCAGCGGTAACACGAGAAATCAGCCC. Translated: CASSPSGNTRNQP. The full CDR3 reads CASSPSGNTRNQPQHF.

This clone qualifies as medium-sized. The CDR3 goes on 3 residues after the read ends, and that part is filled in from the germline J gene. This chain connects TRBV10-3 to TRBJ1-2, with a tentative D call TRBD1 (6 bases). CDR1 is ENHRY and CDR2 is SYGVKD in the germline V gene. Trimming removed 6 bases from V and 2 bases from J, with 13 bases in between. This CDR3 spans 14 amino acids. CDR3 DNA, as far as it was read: TGTGCCATCAGCGCACAGGGTGAGAACTATGGC. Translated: CAISAQGENYG. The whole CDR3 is CAISAQGENYGYTF.

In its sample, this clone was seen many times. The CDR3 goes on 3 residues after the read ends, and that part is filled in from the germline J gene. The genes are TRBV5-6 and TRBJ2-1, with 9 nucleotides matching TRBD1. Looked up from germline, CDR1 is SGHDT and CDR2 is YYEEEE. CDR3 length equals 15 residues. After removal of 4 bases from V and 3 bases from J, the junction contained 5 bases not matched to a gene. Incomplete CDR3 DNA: TGTGCCAGCAGCGCCGGACAGGGGAACTACAATGAG. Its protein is CASSAGQGNYNE. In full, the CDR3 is CASSAGQGNYNEQFF.

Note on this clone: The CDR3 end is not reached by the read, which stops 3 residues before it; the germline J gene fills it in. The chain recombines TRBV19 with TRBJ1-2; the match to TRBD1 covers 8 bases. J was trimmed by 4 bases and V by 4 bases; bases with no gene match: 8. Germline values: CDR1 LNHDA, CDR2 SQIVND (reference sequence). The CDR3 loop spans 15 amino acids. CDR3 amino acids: CASSTSRQGIYGYTF. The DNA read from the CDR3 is TGTGCCAGTAGTACCTCTCGACAGGGGATCTATGGC.

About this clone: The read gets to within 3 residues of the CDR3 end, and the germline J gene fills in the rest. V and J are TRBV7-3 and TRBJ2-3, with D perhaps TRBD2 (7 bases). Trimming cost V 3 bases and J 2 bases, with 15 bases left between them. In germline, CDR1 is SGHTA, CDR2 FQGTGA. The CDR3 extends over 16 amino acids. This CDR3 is CASSLPPRGLTDTQYF. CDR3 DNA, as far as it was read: TGTGCCAGCAGCTTGCCCCCGCGGGGGCTCACAGATACG.